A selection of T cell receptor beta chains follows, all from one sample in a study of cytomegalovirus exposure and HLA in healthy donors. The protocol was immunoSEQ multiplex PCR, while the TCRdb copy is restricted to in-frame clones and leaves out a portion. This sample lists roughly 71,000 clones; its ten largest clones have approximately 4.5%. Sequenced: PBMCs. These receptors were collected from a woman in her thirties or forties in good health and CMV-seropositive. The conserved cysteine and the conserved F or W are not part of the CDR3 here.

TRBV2 ASHRGSVGELF
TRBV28 ASSLLRVRSQPQH
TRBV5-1 ASSKDRGTYNEQF
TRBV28 ASIWGQGGAQETQY
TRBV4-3 ASSQVQGAGGETQY
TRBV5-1 ASSSHGTGSNYGYT
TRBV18 ASSSPGENEQF
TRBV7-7 ASSLATGGFGETQY
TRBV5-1 ASSWTDSNTEAF
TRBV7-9 ASSSVSGTIHPL
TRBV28 ASSLGLAGSGELF
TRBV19 ASSTGQVRGQPQH
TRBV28 ASSPDRGLGQPQH
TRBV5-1 ASSSGQVYSGANVLT
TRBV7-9 ASSPPGGQPIYGYT
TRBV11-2 ASSPTGISYNEQF